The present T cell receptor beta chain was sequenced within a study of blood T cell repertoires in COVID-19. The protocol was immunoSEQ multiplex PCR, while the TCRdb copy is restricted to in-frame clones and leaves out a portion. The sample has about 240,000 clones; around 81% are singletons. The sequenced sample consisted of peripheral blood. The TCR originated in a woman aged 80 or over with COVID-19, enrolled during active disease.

The CDR3 coding sequence is TGTGCCAGTAGTATAGCGGGCAGGGGCCGTAACTATGGCTACACCTTC. Protein sequence: CASSIAGRGRNYGYTF. This rearrangement joins TRBV19 to TRBJ1-2; possibly TRBD1 for D (6 bases). The CDR3 totals 16 residues. Trimming stripped 1 base from V and 1 base from J, with 13 bases between. In germline, CDR1 is LNHDA, CDR2 SQIVND (reference sequence). The entire variable domain, with the rest obtained from reference TRBV19 and TRBJ1-2, is as follows: DGGITQSPKYLFRKEGQNVTLSCEQNLNHDAMYWYRQDPGQGLRLIYYSQIVNDFQKGDIAEGYSVSREKKESFPLTVTSAQKNPTAFYLCASSIAGRGRNYGYTFGSGTRLTVV.